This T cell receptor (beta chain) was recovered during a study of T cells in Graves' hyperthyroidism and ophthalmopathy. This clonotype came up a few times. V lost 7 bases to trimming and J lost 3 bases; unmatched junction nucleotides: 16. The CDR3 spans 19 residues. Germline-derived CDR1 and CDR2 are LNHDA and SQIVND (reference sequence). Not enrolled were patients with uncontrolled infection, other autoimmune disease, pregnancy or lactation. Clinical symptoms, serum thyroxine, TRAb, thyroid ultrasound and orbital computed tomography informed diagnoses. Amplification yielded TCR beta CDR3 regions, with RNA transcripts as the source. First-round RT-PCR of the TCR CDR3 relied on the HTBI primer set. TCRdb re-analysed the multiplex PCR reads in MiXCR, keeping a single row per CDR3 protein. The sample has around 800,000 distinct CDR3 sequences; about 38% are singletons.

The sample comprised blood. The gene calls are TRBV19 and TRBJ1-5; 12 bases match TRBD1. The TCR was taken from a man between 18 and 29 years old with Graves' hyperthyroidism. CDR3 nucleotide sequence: TGTGCCAGTACCTATCTAGGGACAGGGGGCAAGAACTACAATCAGCCCCAGCATTTT. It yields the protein CASTYLGTGGKNYNQPQHF.